There are a few counts of the clone carrying this TCR beta chain. The antigen is undetermined. This entry is derived from a study of CD4 T cells in relation to SARS-CoV-2 and coronaviruses. The CDR3 extends over 13 amino acids. Germline V gene data show CDR1 as LNHDA and CDR2 as SQIVND (reference sequence). V was clipped by 7 bases and J by 5 bases, with 15 bases between them. The unexposed donors gave CD4+ T cells in about 2010-2019, prior to COVID-19. The cells were cultured for about ten days before CD4+ T cells were isolated. This table comes from immunoSEQ multiplex PCR, and its TCRdb copy is limited to in-frame clones, with some not included. This table holds 20,000 to 25,000 clones, around 78% found once.

Sequenced: CD4+ T cells from PBMCs, cultured in vitro. The source is a human donor in good health. The V and J genes are TRBV19 and TRBJ2-7; D is possibly TRBD1 (6 bases). DNA for the CDR3: TGTGCCAGTACGGACAGCCTCATGGACGAGCAGTACTTC. This translates into CASTDSLMDEQYF.